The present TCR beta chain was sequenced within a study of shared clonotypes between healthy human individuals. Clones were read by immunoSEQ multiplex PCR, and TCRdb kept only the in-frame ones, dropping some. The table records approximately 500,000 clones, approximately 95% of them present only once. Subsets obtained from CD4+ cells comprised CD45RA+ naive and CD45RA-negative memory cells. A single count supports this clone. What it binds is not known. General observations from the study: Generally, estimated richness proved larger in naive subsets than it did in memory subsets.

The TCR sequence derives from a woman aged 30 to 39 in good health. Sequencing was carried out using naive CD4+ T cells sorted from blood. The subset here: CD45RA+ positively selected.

The CDR3 DNA follows: TGTGCCAGCAGTCCCTGGACTAGCGGGAGGGCAGGTGGGGAGCTGTTTTTT. Residues: CASSPWTSGRAGGELFF. The rearrangement uses TRBV27 and TRBJ2-2; 15 bases match TRBD2. Per the germline V gene, CDR1 is MNHEY and CDR2 is SMNVEV (reference sequence). Germline trimming cut 5 bases from V and 8 bases from J; bases unmatched to any gene: 9. This CDR3 has 17 residues.